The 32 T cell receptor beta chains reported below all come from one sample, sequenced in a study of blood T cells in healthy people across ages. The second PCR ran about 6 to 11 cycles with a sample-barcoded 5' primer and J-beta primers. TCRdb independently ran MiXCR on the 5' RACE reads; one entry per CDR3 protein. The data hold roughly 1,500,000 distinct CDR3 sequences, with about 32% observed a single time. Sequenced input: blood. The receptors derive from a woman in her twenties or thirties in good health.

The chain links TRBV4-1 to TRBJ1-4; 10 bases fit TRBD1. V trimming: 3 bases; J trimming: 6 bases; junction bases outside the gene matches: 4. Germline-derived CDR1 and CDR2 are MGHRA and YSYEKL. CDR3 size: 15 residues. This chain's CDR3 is CASSQAGTGDEKLFF. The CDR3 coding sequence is TGCGCCAGCAGCCAGGCCGGGACAGGGGATGAAAAACTGTTTTTT.

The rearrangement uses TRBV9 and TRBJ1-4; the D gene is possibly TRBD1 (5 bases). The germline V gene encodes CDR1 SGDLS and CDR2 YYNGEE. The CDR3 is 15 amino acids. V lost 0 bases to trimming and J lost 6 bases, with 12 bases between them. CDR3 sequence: CASSVGAGRDEKLFF. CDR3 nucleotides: TGTGCCAGCAGCGTAGGGGCAGGGCGGGATGAAAAACTGTTTTTT.

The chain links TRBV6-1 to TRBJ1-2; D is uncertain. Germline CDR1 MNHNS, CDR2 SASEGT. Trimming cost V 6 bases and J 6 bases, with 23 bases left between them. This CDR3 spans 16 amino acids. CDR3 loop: CASRWSSIYGSHGYTF. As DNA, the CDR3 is TGTGCCAGCAGGTGGTCAAGTATTTATGGTTCCCATGGCTACACCTTC.

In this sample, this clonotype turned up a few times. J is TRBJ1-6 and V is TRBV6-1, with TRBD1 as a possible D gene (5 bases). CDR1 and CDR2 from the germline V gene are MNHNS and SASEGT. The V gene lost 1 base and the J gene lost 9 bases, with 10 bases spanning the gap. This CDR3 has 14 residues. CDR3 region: CASSEVGARSPLHF. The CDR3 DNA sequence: TGTGCCAGCAGTGAAGTAGGGGCGCGTTCACCCCTCCACTTT.

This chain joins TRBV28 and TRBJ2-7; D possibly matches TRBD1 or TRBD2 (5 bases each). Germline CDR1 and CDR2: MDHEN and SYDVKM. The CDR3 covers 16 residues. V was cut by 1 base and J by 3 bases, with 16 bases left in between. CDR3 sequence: CASSLSGHGESYEQYF. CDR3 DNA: TGTGCCAGCAGTTTATCGGGGCACGGGGAGAGCTACGAGCAGTACTTC.

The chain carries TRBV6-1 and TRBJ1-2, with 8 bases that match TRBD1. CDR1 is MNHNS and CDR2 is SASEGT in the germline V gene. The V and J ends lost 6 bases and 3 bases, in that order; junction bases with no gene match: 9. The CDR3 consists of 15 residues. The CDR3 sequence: CASRSTGDWDYGYTF. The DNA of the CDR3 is TGTGCCAGCAGGTCGACAGGGGATTGGGACTATGGCTACACCTTC.

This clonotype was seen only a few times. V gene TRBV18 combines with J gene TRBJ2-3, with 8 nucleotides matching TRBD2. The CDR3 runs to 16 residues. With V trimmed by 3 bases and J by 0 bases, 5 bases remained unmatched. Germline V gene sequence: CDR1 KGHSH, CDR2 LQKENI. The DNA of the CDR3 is TGTGCCAGCTCACCCGAACTAGCGGTTAGCACAGATACGCAGTATTTT. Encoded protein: CASSPELAVSTDTQYF. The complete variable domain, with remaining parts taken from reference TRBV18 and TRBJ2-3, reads NAGVMQNPRHLVRRRGQEARLRCSPMKGHSHVYWYRQLPEEGLKFMVYLQKENIIDESGMPKERFSAEFPKEGPSILRIQQVVRGDSAAYFCASSPELAVSTDTQYFGPGTRLTVL.

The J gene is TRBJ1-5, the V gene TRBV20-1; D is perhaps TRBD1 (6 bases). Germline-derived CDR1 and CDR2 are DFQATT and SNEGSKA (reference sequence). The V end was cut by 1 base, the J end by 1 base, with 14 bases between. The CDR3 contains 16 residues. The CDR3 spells CSARGLGAKSNQPQHF. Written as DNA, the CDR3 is TGCAGTGCTAGAGGGTTGGGGGCCAAAAGCAATCAGCCCCAGCATTTT.

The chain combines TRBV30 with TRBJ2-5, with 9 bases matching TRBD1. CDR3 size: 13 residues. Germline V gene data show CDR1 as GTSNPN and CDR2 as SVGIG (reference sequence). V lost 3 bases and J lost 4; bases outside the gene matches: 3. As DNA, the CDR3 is TGTGCCTGGAGGGTACAGGGGGCAGAGACCCAGTACTTC. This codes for CAWRVQGAETQYF.

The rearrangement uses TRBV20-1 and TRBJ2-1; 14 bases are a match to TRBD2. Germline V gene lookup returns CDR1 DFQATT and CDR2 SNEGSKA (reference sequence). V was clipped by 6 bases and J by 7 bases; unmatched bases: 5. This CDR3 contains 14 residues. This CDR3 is CSAVGLAGDNEQFF. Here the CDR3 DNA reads TGCAGTGCCGTGGGACTAGCGGGAGATAATGAGCAGTTCTTC.

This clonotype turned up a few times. CDR3 in DNA: TGCAGTGCTAGAGGGGGGGGGCGCGGGAGGTCAGATACGCAGTATTTT. This gives the protein CSARGGGRGRSDTQYF. The rearrangement uses TRBV20-1 and TRBJ2-3, with 8 bases aligning to TRBD2. The CDR3 spans 16 residues. CDR1 and CDR2 from the germline V gene are DFQATT and SNEGSKA (reference sequence). Losses at the gene ends were 1 base for V and 4 bases for J; bases not matched to a gene: 10.

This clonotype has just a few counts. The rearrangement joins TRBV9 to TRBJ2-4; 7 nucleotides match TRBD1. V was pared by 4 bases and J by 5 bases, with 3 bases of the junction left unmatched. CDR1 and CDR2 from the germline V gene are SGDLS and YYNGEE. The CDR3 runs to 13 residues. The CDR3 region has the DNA TGTGCCAGCAGCACAGGGGTCCAAAACATTCAGTACTTC. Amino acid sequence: CASSTGVQNIQYF. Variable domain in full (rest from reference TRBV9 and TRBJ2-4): DSGVTQTPKHLITATGQRVTLRCSPRSGDLSVYWYQQSLDQGLQFLIQYYNGEERAKGNILERFSAQQFPDLHSELNLSSLELGDSALYFCASSTGVQNIQYFGAGTRLSVL.

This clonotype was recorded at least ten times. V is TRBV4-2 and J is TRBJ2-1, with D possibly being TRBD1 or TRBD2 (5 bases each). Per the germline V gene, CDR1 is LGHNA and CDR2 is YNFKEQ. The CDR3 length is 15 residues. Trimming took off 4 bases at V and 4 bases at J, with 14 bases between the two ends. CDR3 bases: TGTGCCAGCAGCCGTCGGGACGGCTTATACAATGAGCAGTTCTTC. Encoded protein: CASSRRDGLYNEQFF.

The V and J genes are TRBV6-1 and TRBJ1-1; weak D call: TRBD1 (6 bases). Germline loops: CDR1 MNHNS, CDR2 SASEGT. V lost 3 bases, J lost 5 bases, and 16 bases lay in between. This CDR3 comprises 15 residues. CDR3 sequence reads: CASSERTTGFTEAFF. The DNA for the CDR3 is TGTGCCAGCAGTGAGAGAACCACAGGGTTTACTGAAGCTTTCTTT.

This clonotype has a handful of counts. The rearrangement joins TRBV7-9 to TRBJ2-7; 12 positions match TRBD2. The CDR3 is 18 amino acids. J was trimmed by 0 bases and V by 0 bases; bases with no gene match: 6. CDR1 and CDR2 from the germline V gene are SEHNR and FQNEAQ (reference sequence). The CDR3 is CASSLAVSSGGASYEQYF. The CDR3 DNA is TGTGCCAGCAGCTTAGCGGTATCTAGCGGGGGGGCCTCCTACGAGCAGTACTTC. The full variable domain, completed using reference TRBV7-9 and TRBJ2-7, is DTGVSQNPRHKITKRGQNVTFRCDPISEHNRLYWYRQTLGQGPEFLTYFQNEAQLEKSRLLSDRFSAERPKGSFSTLEIQRTEQGDSAMYLCASSLAVSSGGASYEQYFGPGTRLTVT.

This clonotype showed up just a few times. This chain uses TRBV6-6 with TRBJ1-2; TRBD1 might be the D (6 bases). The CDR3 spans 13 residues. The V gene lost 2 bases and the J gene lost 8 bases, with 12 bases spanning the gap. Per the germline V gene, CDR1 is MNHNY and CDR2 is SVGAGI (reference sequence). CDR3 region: CASSYAGGAGYTF. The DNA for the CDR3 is TGTGCCAGCAGTTACGCGGGGGGCGCAGGCTACACCTTC.

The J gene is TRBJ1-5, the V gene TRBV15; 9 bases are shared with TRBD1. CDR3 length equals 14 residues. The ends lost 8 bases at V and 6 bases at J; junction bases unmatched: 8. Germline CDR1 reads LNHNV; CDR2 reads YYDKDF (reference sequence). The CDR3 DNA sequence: TGTGCCACCGGTTCGAGACAGGGGGGTCAGCCCCAGCATTTT. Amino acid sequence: CATGSRQGGQPQHF. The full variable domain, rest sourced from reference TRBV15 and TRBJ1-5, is DAMVIQNPRYQVTQFGKPVTLSCSQTLNHNVMYWYQQKSSQAPKLLFHYYDKDFNNEADTPDNFQSRRPNTSFCFLDIRSPGLGDTAMYLCATGSRQGGQPQHFGDGTRLSIL.

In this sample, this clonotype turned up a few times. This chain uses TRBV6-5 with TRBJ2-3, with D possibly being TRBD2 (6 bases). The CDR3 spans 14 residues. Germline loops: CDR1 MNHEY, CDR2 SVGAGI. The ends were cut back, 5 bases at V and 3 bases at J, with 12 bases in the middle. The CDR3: CASSPQEGTDTQYF. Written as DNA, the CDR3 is TGTGCCAGCAGTCCTCAGGAGGGGACAGATACGCAGTATTTT.

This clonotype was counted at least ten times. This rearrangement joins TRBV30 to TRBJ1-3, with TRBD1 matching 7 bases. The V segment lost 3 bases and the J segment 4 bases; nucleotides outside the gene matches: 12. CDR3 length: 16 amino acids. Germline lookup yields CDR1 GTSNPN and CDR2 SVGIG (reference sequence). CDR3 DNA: TGTGCCTGGAGCCGGGACAGCTGGAGGGGCGGAAACACCATATATTTT. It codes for CAWSRDSWRGGNTIYF. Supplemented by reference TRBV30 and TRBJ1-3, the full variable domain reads SQTIHQWPATLVQPVGSPLSLECTVEGTSNPNLYWYRQAAGRGLQLLFYSVGIGQISSEVPQNLSASRPQDRQFILSSKKLLLSDSGFYLCAWSRDSWRGGNTIYFGEGSWLTVV.

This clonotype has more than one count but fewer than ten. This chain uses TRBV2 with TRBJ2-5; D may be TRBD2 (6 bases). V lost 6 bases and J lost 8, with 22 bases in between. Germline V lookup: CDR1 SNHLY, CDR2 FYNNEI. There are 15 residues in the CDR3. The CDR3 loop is CASSATLGGLETQYF. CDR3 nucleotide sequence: TGTGCCAGCAGCGCAACCTTGGGAGGACTCGAAACCCAGTACTTC.

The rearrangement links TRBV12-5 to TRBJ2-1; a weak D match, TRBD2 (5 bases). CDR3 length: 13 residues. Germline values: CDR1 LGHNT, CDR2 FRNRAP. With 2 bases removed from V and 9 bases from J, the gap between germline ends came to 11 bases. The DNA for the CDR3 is TGTGCTAGTGGTTTGTCGGGAACGGGTGAGCAGTTCTTC. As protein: CASGLSGTGEQFF.

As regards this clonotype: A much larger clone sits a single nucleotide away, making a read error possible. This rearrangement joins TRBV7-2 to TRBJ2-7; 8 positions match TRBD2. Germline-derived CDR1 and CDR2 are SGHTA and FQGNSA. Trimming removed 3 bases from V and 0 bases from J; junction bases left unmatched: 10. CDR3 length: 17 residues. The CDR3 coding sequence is TGTGCCAGCAGCTTGCGGCCCGAACTAGCGGCCTCCTACGAGCAGTACTTC. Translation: CASSLRPELAASYEQYF.

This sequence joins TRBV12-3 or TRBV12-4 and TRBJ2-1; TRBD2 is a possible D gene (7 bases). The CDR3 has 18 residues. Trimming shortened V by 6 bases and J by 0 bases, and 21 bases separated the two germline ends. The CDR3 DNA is TGTGCCAGCAGCCAATCTAGAGGGGGGGGTAGCTCCTACAATGAGCAGTTCTTC. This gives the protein CASSQSRGGGSSYNEQFF.

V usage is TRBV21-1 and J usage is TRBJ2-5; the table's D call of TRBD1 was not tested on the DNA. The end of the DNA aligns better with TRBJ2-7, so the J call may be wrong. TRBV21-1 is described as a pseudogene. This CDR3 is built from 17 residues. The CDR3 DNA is TGTGCCAGCAGCAACCAAACCTGGACAGGGGGTATCTACGAGCAGTACTTC. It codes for CASSNQTWTGGIYEQYF.

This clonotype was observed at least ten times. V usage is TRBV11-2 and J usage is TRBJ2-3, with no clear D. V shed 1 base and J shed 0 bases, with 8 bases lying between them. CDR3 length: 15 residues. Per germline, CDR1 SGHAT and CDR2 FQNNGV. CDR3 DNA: TGTGCCAGCAGCTTAGTCGGATTTAGCACAGATACGCAGTATTTT. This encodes CASSLVGFSTDTQYF.

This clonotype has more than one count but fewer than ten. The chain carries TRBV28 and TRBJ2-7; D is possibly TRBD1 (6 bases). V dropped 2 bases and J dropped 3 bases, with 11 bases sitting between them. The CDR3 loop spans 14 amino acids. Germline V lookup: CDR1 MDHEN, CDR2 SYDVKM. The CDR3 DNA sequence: TGTGCCAGCAGTTTAAGGGGGTCTGTCTACGAGCAGTACTTC. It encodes CASSLRGSVYEQYF.

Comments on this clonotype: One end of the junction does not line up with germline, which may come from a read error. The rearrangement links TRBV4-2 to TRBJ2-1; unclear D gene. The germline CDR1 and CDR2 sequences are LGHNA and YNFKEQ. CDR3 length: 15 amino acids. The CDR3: CVSSQEYGPHNEQFF. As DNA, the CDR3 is TGTGTCAGCAGCCAAGAATACGGGCCTCATAATGAGCAGTTCTTC.

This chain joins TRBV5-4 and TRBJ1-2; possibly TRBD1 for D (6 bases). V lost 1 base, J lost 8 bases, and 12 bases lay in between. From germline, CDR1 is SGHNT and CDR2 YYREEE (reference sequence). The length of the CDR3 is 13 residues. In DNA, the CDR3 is TGTGCCAGCAGCTTGTCCGGGGGCGGAGGCTACACCTTC. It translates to CASSLSGGGGYTF.

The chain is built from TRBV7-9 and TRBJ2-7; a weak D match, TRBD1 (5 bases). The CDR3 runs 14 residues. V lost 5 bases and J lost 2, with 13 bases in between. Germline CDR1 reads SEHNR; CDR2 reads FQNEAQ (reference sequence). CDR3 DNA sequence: TGTGCCAGCAGCGACAGACAGAAACCCTACGAGCAGTACTTC. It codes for CASSDRQKPYEQYF.

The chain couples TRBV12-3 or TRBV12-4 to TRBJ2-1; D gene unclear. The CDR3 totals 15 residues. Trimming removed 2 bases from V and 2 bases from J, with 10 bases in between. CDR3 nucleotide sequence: TGTGCCAGCAGTTTACATTCTGGCCCCTACAATGAGCAGTTCTTC. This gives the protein CASSLHSGPYNEQFF.

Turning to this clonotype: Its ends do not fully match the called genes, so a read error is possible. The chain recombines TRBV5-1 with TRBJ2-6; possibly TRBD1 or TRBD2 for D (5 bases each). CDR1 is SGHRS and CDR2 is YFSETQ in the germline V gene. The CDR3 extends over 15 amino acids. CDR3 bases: TGCGCCAGCAGCTTGGGGGGGTTAGGGGCCAACGTCCTGGCATTC. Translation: CASSLGGLGANVLAF.

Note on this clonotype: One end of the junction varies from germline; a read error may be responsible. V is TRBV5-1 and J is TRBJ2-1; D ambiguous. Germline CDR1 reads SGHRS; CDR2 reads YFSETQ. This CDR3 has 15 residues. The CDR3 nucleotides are TGCGCCAGCAGCTTGGGCGGAGCCCTCTACGATGAGCAGTTCTTC. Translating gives CASSLGGALYDEQFF.